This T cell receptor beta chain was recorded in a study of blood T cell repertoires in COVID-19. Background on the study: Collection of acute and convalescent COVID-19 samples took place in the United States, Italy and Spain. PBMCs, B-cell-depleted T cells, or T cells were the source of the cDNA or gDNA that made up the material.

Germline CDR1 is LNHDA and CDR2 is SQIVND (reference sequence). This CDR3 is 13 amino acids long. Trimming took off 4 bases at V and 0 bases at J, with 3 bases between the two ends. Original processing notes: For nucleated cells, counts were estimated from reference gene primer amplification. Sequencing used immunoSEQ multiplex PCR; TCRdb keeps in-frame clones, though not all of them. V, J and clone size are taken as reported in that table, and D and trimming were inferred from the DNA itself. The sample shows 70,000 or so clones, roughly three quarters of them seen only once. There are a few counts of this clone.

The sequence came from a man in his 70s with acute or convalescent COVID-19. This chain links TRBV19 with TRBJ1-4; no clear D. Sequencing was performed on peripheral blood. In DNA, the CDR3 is TGTGCCAGTAGTACGGCAACTAATGAAAAACTGTTTTTT. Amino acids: CASSTATNEKLFF.